One and the same sample provided the 9 T cell receptor beta chains below, sequenced in a study of blood T cell repertoires in COVID-19. Assay used: immunoSEQ multiplex PCR; TCRdb lists only in-frame clones, some missing. The sample carries approximately 80,000 clones, under 80% recorded once. The specimen sequenced was peripheral blood. These receptors were collected from a human donor in a cohort sampled during active COVID-19.

V gene TRBV18 combines with J gene TRBJ2-7; possibly TRBD1 for D (5 bases). Germline CDR1 and CDR2: KGHSH and LQKENI. The CDR3 length is 14 residues. V dropped 3 bases and J dropped 2 bases, with 11 bases sitting between them. For the CDR3, the DNA is TGTGCCAGCTCACCGGGGCGACAGACCTACGAGCAGTACTTC. It is translated as CASSPGRQTYEQYF.

J is TRBJ1-6 and V is TRBV7-2; the match to TRBD1 covers 8 bases. Trimming at V came to 5 bases and at J to 6 bases, leaving 3 bases not matched to a gene. This CDR3 region has 14 residues. Germline CDR1 is SGHTA and CDR2 is FQGNSA. The CDR3 here is CASSPQGGNSPLHF. CDR3 nucleotide sequence: TGTGCCAGCAGCCCACAGGGGGGTAATTCACCCCTCCACTTT. Full variable domain (outside the CDR3, taken from reference TRBV7-2 and TRBJ1-6): GAGVSQSPSNKVTEKGKDVELRCDPISGHTALYWYRQSLGQGLEFLIYFQGNSAPDKSGLPSDRFSAERTGGSVSTLTIQRTQQEDSAVYLCASSPQGGNSPLHFGNGTRLTVT.

V usage is TRBV27 and J usage is TRBJ2-7, with a weak D call TRBD1 (5 bases). CDR3 length: 14 residues. Germline CDR1 MNHEY, CDR2 SMNVEV (reference sequence). Trimming cost V 6 bases and J 3 bases, with 15 bases left between them. This CDR3 reads CASRGTTDGYEQYF. CDR3 bases: TGTGCCAGCAGAGGTACGACAGACGGCTACGAGCAGTACTTC.

The V call is TRBV11-2, the J call TRBJ2-7; TRBD2 agrees at 7 bases. V was clipped by 8 bases and J by 3 bases; unmatched bases: 1. The germline V gene has CDR1 SGHAT and CDR2 FQNNGV. This CDR3 spans 11 amino acids. The CDR3 sequence: CASCGGYEQYF. Written as DNA, the CDR3 is TGTGCCAGCTGCGGGGGCTACGAGCAGTACTTC.

V is TRBV19 and J is TRBJ1-3, with 10 bases matching TRBD1. This CDR3 is 16 amino acids long. In germline, CDR1 is LNHDA, CDR2 SQIVND (reference sequence). Losses at the gene ends were 4 bases for V and 2 bases for J; bases not matched to a gene: 5. CDR3: CASSTPGQGAGNTIYF. The CDR3 DNA sequence: TGTGCCAGTAGTACCCCTGGACAGGGGGCTGGAAACACCATATATTTT.

The chain carries TRBV19 and TRBJ2-3; D might be TRBD1 (6 bases). Trimming stripped 6 bases from V and 1 base from J, with 11 bases between. Germline V gene data show CDR1 as LNHDA and CDR2 as SQIVND (reference sequence). This CDR3 spans 14 amino acids. The CDR3 loop is CASRLDRRTDTQYF. For the CDR3, the DNA is TGTGCCAGTAGGTTAGACAGGCGCACAGATACGCAGTATTTT.

This chain uses TRBV5-6 with TRBJ1-2; perhaps TRBD1 as D (6 bases). CDR1 SGHDT and CDR2 YYEEEE come from the germline V gene. The CDR3 spans 16 residues. V gave up 4 bases and J gave up 0 bases, with 16 bases separating them. CDR3 in amino acids: CASSPRSQGPNYGYTF. Written as DNA, the CDR3 is TGTGCCAGCAGCCCCCGGTCCCAGGGGCCTAACTATGGCTACACCTTC.

The CDR3 DNA reads TGTGCCAGCAGCCACTACACCTACGAGCAGTACTTC. Translation: CASSHYTYEQYF. The rearrangement uses TRBV11-2 and TRBJ2-7; D is unclear. The germline CDR1 and CDR2 sequences are SGHAT and FQNNGV. V was trimmed by 5 bases and J by 2 bases, leaving 7 bases between them. The CDR3 is made up of 12 amino acids. The variable domain in full, completed from reference TRBV11-2 and TRBJ2-7, reads EAGVAQSPRYKIIEKRQSVAFWCNPISGHATLYWYQQILGQGPKLLIQFQNNGVVDDSQLPKDRFSAERLKGVDSTLKIQPAKLEDSAVYLCASSHYTYEQYFGPGTRLTVT.

V usage is TRBV4-2 and J usage is TRBJ2-7; TRBD1 matches 10 bases. The CDR3 contains 17 residues. Unmatched junction bases numbered 6, after V lost 1 base and J lost 0 bases. Germline V gene data show CDR1 as LGHNA and CDR2 as YNFKEQ. This chain's CDR3 is CASSQGVRTGGSYEQYF. In nucleotides, the CDR3 is TGTGCCAGCAGCCAAGGGGTGAGGACAGGGGGCTCCTACGAGCAGTACTTC.